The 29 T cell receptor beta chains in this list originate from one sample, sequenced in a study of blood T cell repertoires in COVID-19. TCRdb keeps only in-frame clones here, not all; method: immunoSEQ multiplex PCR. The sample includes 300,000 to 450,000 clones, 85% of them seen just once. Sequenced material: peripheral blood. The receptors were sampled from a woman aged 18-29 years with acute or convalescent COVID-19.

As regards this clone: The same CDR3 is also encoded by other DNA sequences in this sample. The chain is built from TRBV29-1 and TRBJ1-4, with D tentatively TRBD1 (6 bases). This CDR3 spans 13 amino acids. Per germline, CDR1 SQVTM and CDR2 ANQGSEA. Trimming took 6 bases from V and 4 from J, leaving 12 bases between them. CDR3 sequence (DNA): TGCAGCGTGCGAGGGGGTCTTAATGAAAAACTGTTTTTT. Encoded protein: CSVRGGLNEKLFF.

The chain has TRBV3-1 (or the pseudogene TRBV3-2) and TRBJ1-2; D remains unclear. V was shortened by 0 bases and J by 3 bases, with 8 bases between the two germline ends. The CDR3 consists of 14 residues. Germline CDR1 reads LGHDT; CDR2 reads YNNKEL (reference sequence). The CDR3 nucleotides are TGTGCCAGCAGCCAAGAGCCGCCAGACTATGGCTACACCTTC. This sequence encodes CASSQEPPDYGYTF.

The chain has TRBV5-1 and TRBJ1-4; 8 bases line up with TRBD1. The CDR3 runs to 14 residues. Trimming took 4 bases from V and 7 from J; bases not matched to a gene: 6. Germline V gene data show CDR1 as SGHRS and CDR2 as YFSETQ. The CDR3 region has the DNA TGCGCCAGCAGCCGGGACAGGTACCCTGAAAAACTGTTTTTT. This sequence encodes CASSRDRYPEKLFF.

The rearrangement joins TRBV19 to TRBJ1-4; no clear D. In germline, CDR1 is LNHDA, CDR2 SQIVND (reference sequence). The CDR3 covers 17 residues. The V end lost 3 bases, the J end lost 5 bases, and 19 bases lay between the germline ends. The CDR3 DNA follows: TGTGCCAGTAGTATTCCACCTTCTGAGGGTATAAATGAAAAACTGTTTTTT. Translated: CASSIPPSEGINEKLFF.

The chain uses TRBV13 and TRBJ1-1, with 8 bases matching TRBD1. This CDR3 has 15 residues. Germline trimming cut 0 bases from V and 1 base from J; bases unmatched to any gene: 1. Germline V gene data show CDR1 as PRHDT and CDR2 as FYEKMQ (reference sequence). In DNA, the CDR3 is TGTGCCAGCAGCTTAGGTACAGGGGGGAACACTGAAGCTTTCTTT. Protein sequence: CASSLGTGGNTEAFF.

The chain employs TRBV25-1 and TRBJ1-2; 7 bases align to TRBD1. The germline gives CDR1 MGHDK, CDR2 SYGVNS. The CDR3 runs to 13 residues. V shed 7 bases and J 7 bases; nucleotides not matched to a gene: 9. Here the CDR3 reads CASNSQGSGGYTF. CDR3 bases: TGTGCCAGCAACTCACAGGGGTCCGGTGGCTACACCTTC.

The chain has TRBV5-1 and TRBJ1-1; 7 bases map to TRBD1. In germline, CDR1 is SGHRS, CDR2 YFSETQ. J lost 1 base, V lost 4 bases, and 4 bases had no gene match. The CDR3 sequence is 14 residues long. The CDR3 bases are TGCGCCAGCAGCACTGACAGGGAGAACACTGAAGCTTTCTTT. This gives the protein CASSTDRENTEAFF.

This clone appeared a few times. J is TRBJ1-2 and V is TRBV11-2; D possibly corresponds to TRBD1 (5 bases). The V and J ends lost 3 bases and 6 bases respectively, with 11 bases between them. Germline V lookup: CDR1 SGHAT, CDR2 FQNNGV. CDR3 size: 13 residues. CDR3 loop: CASSLTTVNGYTF. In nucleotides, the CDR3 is TGTGCCAGCAGCTTGACGACAGTAAATGGCTACACCTTC.

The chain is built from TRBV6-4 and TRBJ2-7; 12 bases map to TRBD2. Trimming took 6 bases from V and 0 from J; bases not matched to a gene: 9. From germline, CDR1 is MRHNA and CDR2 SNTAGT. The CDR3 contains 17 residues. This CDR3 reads CASSTWTSGNSSYEQYF. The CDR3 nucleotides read TGTGCCAGCAGCACATGGACTAGCGGGAACAGCTCCTACGAGCAGTACTTC.

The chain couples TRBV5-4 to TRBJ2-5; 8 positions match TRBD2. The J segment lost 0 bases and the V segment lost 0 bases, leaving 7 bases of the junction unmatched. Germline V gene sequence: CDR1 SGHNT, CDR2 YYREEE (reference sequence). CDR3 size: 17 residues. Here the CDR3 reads CASSLVGRGAYQETQYF. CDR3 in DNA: TGTGCCAGCAGCTTGGTAGGGCGGGGGGCGTACCAAGAGACCCAGTACTTC.

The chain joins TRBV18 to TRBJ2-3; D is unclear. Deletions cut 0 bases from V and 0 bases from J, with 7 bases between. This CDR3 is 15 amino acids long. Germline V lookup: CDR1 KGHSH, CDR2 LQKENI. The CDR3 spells CASSPPSSSTDTQYF. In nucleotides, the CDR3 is TGTGCCAGCTCACCACCTTCTTCCAGCACAGATACGCAGTATTTT.

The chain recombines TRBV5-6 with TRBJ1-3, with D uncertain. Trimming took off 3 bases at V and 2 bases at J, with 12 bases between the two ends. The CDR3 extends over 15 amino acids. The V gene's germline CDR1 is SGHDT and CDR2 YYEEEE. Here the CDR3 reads CASSSTNTAGNTIYF. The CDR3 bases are TGTGCCAGCAGCTCGACAAACACGGCTGGAAACACCATATATTTT.

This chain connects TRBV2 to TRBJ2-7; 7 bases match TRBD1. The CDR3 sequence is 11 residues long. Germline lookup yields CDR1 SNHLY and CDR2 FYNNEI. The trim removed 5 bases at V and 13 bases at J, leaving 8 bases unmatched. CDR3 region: CASSRRDSTYF. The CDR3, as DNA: TGTGCCAGCAGTCGAAGGGACAGTACCTACTTC.

The DNA for the CDR3 is TGTGCCAGCAGTTTGTGGGACAGGGGGGAAAAACTGTTTTTT. Protein product: CASSLWDRGEKLFF. The rearrangement joins TRBV28 to TRBJ1-4; TRBD1 matches 11 bases. Germline V lookup: CDR1 MDHEN, CDR2 SYDVKM. V lost 3 bases to trimming and J lost 8 bases; unmatched junction nucleotides: 2. The length of the CDR3 is 14 residues.

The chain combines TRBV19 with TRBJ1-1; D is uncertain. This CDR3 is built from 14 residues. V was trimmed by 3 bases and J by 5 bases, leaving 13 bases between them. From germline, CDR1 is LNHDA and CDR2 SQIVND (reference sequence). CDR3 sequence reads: CASSIGSAWTEAFF. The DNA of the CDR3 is TGTGCCAGTAGTATTGGGAGTGCCTGGACTGAAGCTTTCTTT.

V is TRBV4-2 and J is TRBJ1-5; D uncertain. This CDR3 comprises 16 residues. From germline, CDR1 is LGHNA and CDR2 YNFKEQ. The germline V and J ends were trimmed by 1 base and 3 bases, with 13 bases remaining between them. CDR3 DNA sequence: TGTGCCAGCAGCCAAGGGGGAGGAGCGCCCAATCAGCCCCAGCATTTT. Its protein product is CASSQGGGAPNQPQHF.

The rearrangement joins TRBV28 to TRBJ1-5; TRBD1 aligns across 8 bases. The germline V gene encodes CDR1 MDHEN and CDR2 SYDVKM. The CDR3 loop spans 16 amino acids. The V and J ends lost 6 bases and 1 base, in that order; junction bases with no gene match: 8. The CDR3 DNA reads TGTGCCAGCAGCGGGACAGGTCTTGTCAGCAATCAGCCCCAGCATTTT. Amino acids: CASSGTGLVSNQPQHF.

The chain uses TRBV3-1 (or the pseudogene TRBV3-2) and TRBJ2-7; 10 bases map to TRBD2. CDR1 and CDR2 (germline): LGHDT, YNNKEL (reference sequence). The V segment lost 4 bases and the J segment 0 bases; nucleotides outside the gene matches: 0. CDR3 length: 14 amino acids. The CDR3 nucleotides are TGTGCCAGCAGCCCTAGCGGGAGCTCCTACGAGCAGTACTTC. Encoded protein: CASSPSGSSYEQYF.

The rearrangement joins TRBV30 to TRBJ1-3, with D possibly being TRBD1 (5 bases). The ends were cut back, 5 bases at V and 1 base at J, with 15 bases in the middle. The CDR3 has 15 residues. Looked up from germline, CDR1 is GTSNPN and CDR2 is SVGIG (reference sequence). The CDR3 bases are TGTGCCTGGGAAGGGGAAATTGGTTCTGGAAACACCATATATTTT. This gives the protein CAWEGEIGSGNTIYF.

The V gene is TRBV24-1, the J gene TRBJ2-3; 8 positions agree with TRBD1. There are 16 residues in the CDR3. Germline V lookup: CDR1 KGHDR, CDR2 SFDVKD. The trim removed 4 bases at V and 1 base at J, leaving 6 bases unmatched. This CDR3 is CATSDRTGSGTDTQYF. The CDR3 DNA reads TGTGCCACCAGTGACAGGACAGGGAGCGGCACAGATACGCAGTATTTT.

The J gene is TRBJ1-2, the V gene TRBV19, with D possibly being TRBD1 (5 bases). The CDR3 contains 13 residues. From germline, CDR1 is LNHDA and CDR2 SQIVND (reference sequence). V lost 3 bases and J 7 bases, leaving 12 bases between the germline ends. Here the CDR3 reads CASSIPDTFGYTF. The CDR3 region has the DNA TGTGCCAGTAGTATCCCGGACACGTTTGGCTACACCTTC.

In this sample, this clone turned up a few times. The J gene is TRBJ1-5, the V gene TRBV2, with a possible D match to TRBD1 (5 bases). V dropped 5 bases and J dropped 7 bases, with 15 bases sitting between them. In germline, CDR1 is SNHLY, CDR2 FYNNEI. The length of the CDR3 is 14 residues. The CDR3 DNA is TGTGCCAGCAGTTCGATCTGGGGGAGGCAGCCCCAGCATTTT. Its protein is CASSSIWGRQPQHF.

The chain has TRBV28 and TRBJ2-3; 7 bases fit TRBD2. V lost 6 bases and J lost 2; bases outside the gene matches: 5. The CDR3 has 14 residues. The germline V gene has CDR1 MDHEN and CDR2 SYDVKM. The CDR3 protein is CASRPGTTTDTQYF. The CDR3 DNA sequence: TGTGCCAGCAGGCCTGGGACTACCACAGATACGCAGTATTTT.

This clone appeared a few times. The CDR3 loop reads CATSRSQGVQETQYF. The DNA of the CDR3 is TGTGCCACCAGCAGATCCCAGGGGGTGCAAGAGACCCAGTACTTC. This sequence joins TRBV15 and TRBJ2-5; 7 nucleotides align to TRBD1. J lost 2 bases, V lost 2 bases, and 5 bases had no gene match. Per germline, CDR1 LNHNV and CDR2 YYDKDF (reference sequence). The CDR3 is made up of 15 amino acids.

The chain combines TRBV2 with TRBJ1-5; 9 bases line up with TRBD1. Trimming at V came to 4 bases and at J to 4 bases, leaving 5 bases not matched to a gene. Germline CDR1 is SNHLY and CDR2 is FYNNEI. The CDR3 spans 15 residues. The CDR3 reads CASSGDRVENQPQHF. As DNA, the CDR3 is TGTGCCAGCAGTGGGGACAGGGTCGAAAATCAGCCCCAGCATTTT.

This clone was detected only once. CDR3 DNA: TGTGCCAGCAGCCCCCGACAGGTCCAAGAGACCCAGTACTTC. Translation: CASSPRQVQETQYF. V usage is TRBV9 and J usage is TRBJ2-5; D possibly corresponds to TRBD1 (6 bases). The CDR3 contains 14 residues. The V gene's germline CDR1 is SGDLS and CDR2 YYNGEE. With 4 bases removed from V and 1 base from J, the gap between germline ends came to 11 bases.

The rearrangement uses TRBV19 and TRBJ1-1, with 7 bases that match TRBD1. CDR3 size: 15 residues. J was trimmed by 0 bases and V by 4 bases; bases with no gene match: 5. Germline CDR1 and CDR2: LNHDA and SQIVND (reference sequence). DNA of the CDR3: TGTGCCAGTAGTACGACCGGGACAGTGAACACTGAAGCTTTCTTT. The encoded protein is CASSTTGTVNTEAFF.

The CDR3: CASSPRTSGSYEQYF. Written as DNA, the CDR3 is TGTGCCAGCAGCCCCCGGACTAGCGGGAGTTACGAGCAGTACTTC. The V and J genes are TRBV9 and TRBJ2-7; 13 positions match TRBD2. V shed 4 bases and J 4 bases; nucleotides not matched to a gene: 5. The CDR3 consists of 15 residues. CDR1 is SGDLS, CDR2 YYNGEE, per germline.

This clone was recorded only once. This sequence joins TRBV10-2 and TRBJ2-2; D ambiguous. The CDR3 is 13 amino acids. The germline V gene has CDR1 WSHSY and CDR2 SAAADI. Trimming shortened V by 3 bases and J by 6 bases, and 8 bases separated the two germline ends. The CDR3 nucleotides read TGCGCCAGCAGTGAATTAAGCGCCGGGGAGCTGTTTTTT. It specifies CASSELSAGELFF.